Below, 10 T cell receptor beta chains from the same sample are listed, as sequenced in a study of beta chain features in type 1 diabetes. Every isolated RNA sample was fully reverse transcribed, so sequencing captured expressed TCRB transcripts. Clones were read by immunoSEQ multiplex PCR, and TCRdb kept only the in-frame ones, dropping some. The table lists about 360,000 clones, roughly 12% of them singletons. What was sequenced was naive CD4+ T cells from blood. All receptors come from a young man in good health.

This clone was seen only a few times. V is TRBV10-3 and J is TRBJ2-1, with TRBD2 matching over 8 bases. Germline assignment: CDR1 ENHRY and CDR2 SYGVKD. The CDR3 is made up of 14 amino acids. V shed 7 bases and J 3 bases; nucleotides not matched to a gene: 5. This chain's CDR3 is CAIKEGLGYNEQFF. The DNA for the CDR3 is TGTGCCATCAAAGAGGGACTAGGCTACAATGAGCAGTTCTTC.

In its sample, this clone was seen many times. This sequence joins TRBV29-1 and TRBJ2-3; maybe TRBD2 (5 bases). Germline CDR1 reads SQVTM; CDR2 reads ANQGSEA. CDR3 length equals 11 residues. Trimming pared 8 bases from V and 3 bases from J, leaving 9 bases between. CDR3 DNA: TGCAGCTCCGAGGGAACAGATACGCAGTATTTT. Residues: CSSEGTDTQYF.

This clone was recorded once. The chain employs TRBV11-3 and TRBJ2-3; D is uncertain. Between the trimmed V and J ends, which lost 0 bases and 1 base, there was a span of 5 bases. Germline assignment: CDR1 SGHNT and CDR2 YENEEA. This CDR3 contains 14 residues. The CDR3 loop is CASSLDYGTDTQYF. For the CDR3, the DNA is TGTGCCAGCAGCTTAGATTATGGCACAGATACGCAGTATTTT. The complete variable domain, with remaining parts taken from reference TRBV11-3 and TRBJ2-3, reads EAGVVQSPRYKIIEKKQPVAFWCNPISGHNTLYWYLQNLGQGPELLIRYENEEAVDDSQLPKDRFSAERLKGVDSTLKIQPAELGDSAVYLCASSLDYGTDTQYFGPGTRLTVL.

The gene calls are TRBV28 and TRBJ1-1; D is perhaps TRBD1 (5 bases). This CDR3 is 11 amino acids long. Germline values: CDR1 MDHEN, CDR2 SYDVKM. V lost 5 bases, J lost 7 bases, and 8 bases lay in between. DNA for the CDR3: TGTGCCAGCAGTCCCCAGGGTGAAGCTTTCTTT. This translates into CASSPQGEAFF.

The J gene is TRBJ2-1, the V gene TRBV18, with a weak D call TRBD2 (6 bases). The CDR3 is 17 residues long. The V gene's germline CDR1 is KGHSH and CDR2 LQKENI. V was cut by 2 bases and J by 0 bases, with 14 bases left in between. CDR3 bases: TGTGCCAGCTCACCAATAAGTAGCGGAACCTCCTACAATGAGCAGTTCTTC. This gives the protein CASSPISSGTSYNEQFF.

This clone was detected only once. DNA for the CDR3: TGTGCCAGTACTAGCGAACAAGAGACCCAGTACTTC. This gives the protein CASTSEQETQYF. This chain uses TRBV19 with TRBJ2-5, with D perhaps TRBD2 (6 bases). Germline values: CDR1 LNHDA, CDR2 SQIVND (reference sequence). With 7 bases removed from V and 2 bases from J, the gap between germline ends came to 8 bases. This CDR3 spans 12 amino acids.

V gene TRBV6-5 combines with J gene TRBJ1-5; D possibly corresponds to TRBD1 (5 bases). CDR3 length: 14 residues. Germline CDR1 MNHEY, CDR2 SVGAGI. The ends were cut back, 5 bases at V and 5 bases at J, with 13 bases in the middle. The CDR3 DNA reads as TGTGCCAGCAGTCCCGGGACTCAACATCAGCCCCAGCATTTT. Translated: CASSPGTQHQPQHF.

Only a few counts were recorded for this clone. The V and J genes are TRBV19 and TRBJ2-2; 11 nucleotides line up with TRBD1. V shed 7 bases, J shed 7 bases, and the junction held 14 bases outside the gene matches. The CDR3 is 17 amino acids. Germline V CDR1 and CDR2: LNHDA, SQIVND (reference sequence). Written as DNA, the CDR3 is TGTGCCAGTACCCCCCGGGGACGGACAGGGGGCATCGGGGAGCTGTTTTTT. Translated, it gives CASTPRGRTGGIGELFF.

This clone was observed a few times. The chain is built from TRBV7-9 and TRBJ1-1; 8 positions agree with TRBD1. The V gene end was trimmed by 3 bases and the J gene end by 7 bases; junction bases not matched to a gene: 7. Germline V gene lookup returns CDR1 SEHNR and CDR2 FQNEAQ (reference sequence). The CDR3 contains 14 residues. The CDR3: CASSLGQESFEAFF. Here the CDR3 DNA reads TGTGCCAGCAGCTTGGGACAGGAGTCCTTTGAAGCTTTCTTT.

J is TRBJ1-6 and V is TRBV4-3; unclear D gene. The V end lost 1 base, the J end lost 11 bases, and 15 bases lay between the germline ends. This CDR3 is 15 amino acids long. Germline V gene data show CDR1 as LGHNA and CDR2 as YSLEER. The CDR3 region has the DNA TGCGCCAGCAGCCAAGGGCTGGCAATCAGGACACCCCTCCACTTT. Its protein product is CASSQGLAIRTPLHF.